Detailed here is one T cell receptor beta chain. Its specificity is unknown. This entry is derived from a study of Ad26.COV2.S vaccination and SARS-CoV-2 variants. Study-level findings and limits: Breadth measured for non-spike TCRs was similar across vaccine and placebo recipients. Analytic work on TCR breadth and depth might have understated the full extent of total T cell responses. Reports say spike-specific CD8+ and CD4+ T cell responses covered substantial breadth after vaccination. Spike-specific TCR breadth ran higher among vaccine recipients than placebo recipients.

This CDR3 contains 15 residues. V trimming: 8 bases; J trimming: 0 bases; junction bases outside the gene matches: 7. The germline V gene has CDR1 MNHEY and CDR2 SVGAGI. Some clones are missing from TCRdb's copy, which holds only in-frame ones; the method was immunoSEQ multiplex PCR. The sample lists hundreds of thousands of clones; just over 90% were seen once. This receptor was identified in a human donor who had recovered from COVID-19. The sequenced sample was peripheral blood, obtained after recovery from COVID-19. J is TRBJ2-1 and V is TRBV6-5; the match to TRBD1 covers 7 bases. CDR3 region: CASAKGAGSYNEQFF. The CDR3 nucleotides are TGTGCCAGCGCAAAGGGGGCGGGCTCCTACAATGAGCAGTTCTTC.